These 9 T cell receptor beta chains share one sample of origin, sequenced in a study of regulatory T cells in long-lasting Graves disease. Time point reported: newly diagnosed GD, antithyroid drugs for less than 3 months. PBMC RNA was the source of the TCR library. TCR beta libraries were built with iRepertoire HTBI primers and Arm-PCR of CDR3 regions. A single record per CDR3 protein comes from TCRdb applying MiXCR to the multiplex PCR reads. Of approximately 270,000 distinct CDR3 sequences listed, approximately 20% were seen once; the top ten hold around 15%. These data were likewise used in another study, on T cells in Graves' hyperthyroidism and ophthalmopathy.

Sequenced material: peripheral blood mononuclear cells (PBMCs), taken at new diagnosis, from a patient treated with antithyroid drugs. Source of these receptors: a woman younger than 45 with Graves disease.

As to this clonotype: It may be a read error: a sequence one base away is much more abundant. This rearrangement joins TRBV3-1 to TRBJ2-5; tentatively, D is TRBD1 or TRBD2 (5 bases each). The V gene's germline CDR1 is LGHDT and CDR2 YNNKEL (reference sequence). The CDR3 totals 14 residues. V lost 8 bases and J lost 6, with 19 bases in between. The CDR3 DNA follows: TGTGCCAGCTCACCGCGGACACGGGGCAAGACCCAGTACTTC. It codes for CASSPRTRGKTQYF.

This clonotype was seen at least ten times. The rearrangement links TRBV2 to TRBJ2-1; 7 positions agree with TRBD1. V shed 6 bases and J 6 bases; nucleotides not matched to a gene: 8. Germline V CDR1 and CDR2: SNHLY, FYNNEI. This CDR3 region has 14 residues. CDR3: CASRGTAGANEQFF. CDR3 coding DNA: TGTGCCAGCAGGGGGACAGCAGGAGCCAATGAGCAGTTCTTC.

At least ten counts were recorded for this clonotype. The chain links TRBV3-1 to TRBJ1-2, with TRBD1 identical over 9 bases. There are 16 residues in the CDR3. Germline CDR1 LGHDT, CDR2 YNNKEL (reference sequence). The V segment lost 5 bases and the J segment 4 bases; nucleotides outside the gene matches: 11. DNA of the CDR3: TGTGCCAGCAGCTCACCCGGGACAGGGTTTGGCTATGGCTACACCTTC. Translating gives CASSSPGTGFGYGYTF.

About this clonotype: It is likely a read error: a sequence one base away is far more abundant. The conserved closing phenylalanine or tryptophan is absent in this CDR3, likely reflecting a read error. CDR3 protein: CATRRAGMNTEAFS. The DNA of the CDR3 is TGTGCCACCAGACGGGCAGGAATGAACACTGAAGCTTTCTCT. The chain carries TRBV7-8 and TRBJ1-1; unclear D gene. This CDR3 has 14 amino acids. With 10 bases removed from V and 0 bases from J, the gap between germline ends came to 15 bases. CDR1 is SGHVS, CDR2 FQNEAQ, per germline.

At least ten counts were recorded for this clonotype. The chain employs TRBV7-9 and TRBJ2-7; D gene ambiguous. Per the germline V gene, CDR1 is SEHNR and CDR2 is FQNEAQ (reference sequence). The CDR3 extends over 14 amino acids. Trimming pared 5 bases from V and 7 bases from J, leaving 18 bases between. The CDR3 region has the DNA TGTGCCAGCAGCAATACCGAAGGGCTTGGGGAGCAGTACTTC. Translating it yields CASSNTEGLGEQYF.

This clonotype was found many times. J is TRBJ1-2 and V is TRBV3-1, with D hard to call. V was shortened by 0 bases and J by 1 base, with 12 bases between the two germline ends. The CDR3 has 16 amino acids. Germline V lookup: CDR1 LGHDT, CDR2 YNNKEL (reference sequence). CDR3 DNA sequence: TGTGCCAGCAGCCAAGATGTAACCAAGCATAACTATGGCTACACCTTC. It encodes CASSQDVTKHNYGYTF.

This clonotype was found many times. The chain employs TRBV6-1 and TRBJ1-1, with 9 positions matching TRBD1. Germline V lookup: CDR1 MNHNS, CDR2 SASEGT. The V segment lost 6 bases and the J segment 4 bases; nucleotides outside the gene matches: 15. The CDR3 sequence is 17 residues long. CDR3 sequence: CASRNTGGSDVITEAFF. CDR3 nucleotides: TGTGCCAGCAGGAACACAGGGGGCTCTGACGTTATCACTGAAGCTTTCTTT.

As regards this clonotype: One base away lies a much larger clone, so this may be a sequencing read error. The chain employs TRBV20-1 and TRBJ2-5; D tentatively fits TRBD1 or TRBD2 (5 bases each). The CDR3 is 13 amino acids. Trimming stripped 5 bases from V and 3 bases from J, with 13 bases between. The germline CDR1 and CDR2 sequences are DFQATT and SNEGSKA (reference sequence). CDR3 sequence (DNA): TGCAGTGCTGGGGACCGTTTAAAAGAGACCCAGTACTTC. Translation: CSAGDRLKETQYF.

This clonotype was seen repeatedly, ten times or more. The V and J genes are TRBV20-1 and TRBJ2-3, with D unclear. Germline values: CDR1 DFQATT, CDR2 SNEGSKA (reference sequence). Trimming stripped 2 bases from V and 5 bases from J, with 11 bases between. This CDR3 comprises 13 residues. This CDR3 reads CSARHPLGDTQYF. In DNA, the CDR3 is TGCAGTGCTAGACACCCCCTGGGAGATACGCAGTATTTT.